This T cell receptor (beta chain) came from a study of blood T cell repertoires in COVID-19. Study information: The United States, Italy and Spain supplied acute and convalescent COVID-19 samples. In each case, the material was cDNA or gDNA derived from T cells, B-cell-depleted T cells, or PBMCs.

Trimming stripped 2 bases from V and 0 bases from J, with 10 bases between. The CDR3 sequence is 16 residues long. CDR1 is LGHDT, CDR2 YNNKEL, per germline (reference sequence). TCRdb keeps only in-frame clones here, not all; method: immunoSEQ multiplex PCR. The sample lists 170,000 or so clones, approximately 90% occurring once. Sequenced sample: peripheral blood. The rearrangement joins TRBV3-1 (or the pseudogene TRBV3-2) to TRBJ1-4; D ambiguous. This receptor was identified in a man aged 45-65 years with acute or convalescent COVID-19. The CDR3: CASSQPHRATNEKLFF. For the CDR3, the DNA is TGTGCCAGCAGCCAACCCCACCGGGCAACTAATGAAAAACTGTTTTTT.